What follows are 32 T cell receptor beta chains derived from one specimen sequenced in a study of blood T cell repertoires in COVID-19. Clones were read by immunoSEQ multiplex PCR, and TCRdb kept only the in-frame ones, dropping some. The sample includes tens of thousands of clones, 85% seen only once; the top ten take over 35%. The sequencing input was peripheral blood. The receptors were gathered from a man older than 75 with acute or convalescent COVID-19.

This sequence joins TRBV28 and TRBJ2-7, with 10 bases matching TRBD2. The CDR3 is 15 amino acids. The germline V gene encodes CDR1 MDHEN and CDR2 SYDVKM. Losses at the gene ends were 1 base for V and 4 bases for J; bases not matched to a gene: 4. Here the CDR3 reads CASSLSTSGLYEQYF. The CDR3 nucleotides read TGTGCCAGCAGTTTATCGACTAGCGGGTTGTACGAGCAGTACTTC.

CDR3 in amino acids: CASSHVAGGVQYF. CDR3 DNA sequence: TGTGCCAGCAGCCATGTAGCGGGAGGCGTGCAGTACTTC. V and J are TRBV3-1 (or the pseudogene TRBV3-2) and TRBJ2-7; 10 bases match TRBD2. Germline V gene data show CDR1 as LGHDT and CDR2 as YNNKEL (reference sequence). This CDR3 region has 13 residues. Trimming at V came to 3 bases and at J to 9 bases, leaving 5 bases not matched to a gene.

The table lists this clone with a few counts. V usage is TRBV15 and J usage is TRBJ1-3; possible D gene TRBD1, 5 bases. The V gene lost 0 bases and the J gene lost 0 bases, with 6 bases spanning the gap. The CDR3 has 15 amino acids. Looked up from germline, CDR1 is LNHNV and CDR2 is YYDKDF (reference sequence). This chain's CDR3 is CATSRDRASGNTIYF. The CDR3 bases are TGTGCCACCAGCAGAGACAGGGCCTCTGGAAACACCATATATTTT. Drawing the rest from reference TRBV15 and TRBJ1-3, the complete variable domain is DAMVIQNPRYQVTQFGKPVTLSCSQTLNHNVMYWYQQKSSQAPKLLFHYYDKDFNNEADTPDNFQSRRPNTSFCFLDIRSPGLGDTAMYLCATSRDRASGNTIYFGEGSWLTVV.

This rearrangement joins TRBV18 to TRBJ2-5; D is undetermined. Germline lookup yields CDR1 KGHSH and CDR2 LQKENI. V lost 1 base and J lost 1, with 7 bases in between. The CDR3 has 14 amino acids. The CDR3 sequence: CASSPQPGQETQYF. The CDR3 DNA sequence: TGTGCCAGCTCACCACAGCCGGGCCAAGAGACCCAGTACTTC.

The V gene is TRBV5-4, the J gene TRBJ1-1, with TRBD1 identical over 8 bases. Germline V CDR1 and CDR2: SGHNT, YYREEE (reference sequence). The CDR3 covers 15 residues. V lost 4 bases to trimming and J lost 1 base; unmatched junction nucleotides: 6. The CDR3 bases are TGTGCCAGCAGCCCCTCCGGGACAGGGAACACTGAAGCTTTCTTT. It specifies CASSPSGTGNTEAFF.

The rearrangement links TRBV7-2 to TRBJ1-5; D call uncertain. With 1 base removed from V and 7 bases from J, the gap between germline ends came to 11 bases. The CDR3 is made up of 14 amino acids. Germline assignment: CDR1 SGHTA and CDR2 FQGNSA. The CDR3 DNA sequence: TGTGCCAGCAGCTTAGATCCCGGGGTCCAGCCCCAGCATTTT. Protein: CASSLDPGVQPQHF.

DNA of the CDR3: TGTGCCAGCAGCCAAGTGGGTAGCGGGAGGGTCCCCCGAGATACGCAGTATTTT. This gives the protein CASSQVGSGRVPRDTQYF. This rearrangement joins TRBV3-1 (or the pseudogene TRBV3-2) to TRBJ2-3; 11 bases agree with TRBD2. The CDR3 totals 18 residues. Per germline, CDR1 LGHDT and CDR2 YNNKEL (reference sequence). V dropped 1 base and J dropped 5; count of bases not matched to a gene: 11.

The J gene is TRBJ2-2, the V gene TRBV5-1; a weak D match, TRBD1 (5 bases). Germline-derived CDR1 and CDR2 are SGHRS and YFSETQ. V was pared by 4 bases and J by 4 bases, with 11 bases between. The CDR3 has 14 residues. The CDR3 DNA reads TGCGCCAGCAGCACGAAGGGGCCCACCGGGGAGCTGTTTTTT. Protein product: CASSTKGPTGELFF.

Here the CDR3 DNA reads TGTGCCAGCAGTGCCCATCCGGGACAGGGAATCAATGAGCAGTTCTTC. Translation: CASSAHPGQGINEQFF. The chain combines TRBV6-4 with TRBJ2-1, with 9 bases aligning to TRBD1. Per the germline V gene, CDR1 is MRHNA and CDR2 is SNTAGT. CDR3 size: 16 residues. The trim removed 4 bases at V and 6 bases at J, leaving 10 bases unmatched.

This clone has just one count. The chain is built from TRBV24-1 and TRBJ2-7; tentative D call: TRBD2 (6 bases). V dropped 4 bases and J dropped 7 bases, with 13 bases sitting between them. The CDR3 length is 13 residues. Germline V CDR1 and CDR2: KGHDR, SFDVKD. CDR3 nucleotides: TGTGCCACCAGTGACCTCATTGCGGGGGAGCAGTACTTC. Its protein is CATSDLIAGEQYF.

The chain has TRBV5-1 and TRBJ2-1; 10 nucleotides match TRBD2. This CDR3 has 18 amino acids. The trim removed 0 bases at V and 6 bases at J, leaving 12 bases unmatched. The V gene's germline CDR1 is SGHRS and CDR2 YFSETQ. The CDR3 nucleotides are TGCGCCAGCAGCTTGGATGCTAGCGGGAGCGTCGCCGCCAATGAGCAGTTCTTC. Translated: CASSLDASGSVAANEQFF. Full variable domain (missing parts from reference TRBV5-1 and TRBJ2-1): KAGVTQTPRYLIKTRGQQVTLSCSPISGHRSVSWYQQTPGQGLQFLFEYFSETQRNKGNFPGRFSGRQFSNSRSEMNVSTLELGDSALYLCASSLDASGSVAANEQFFGPGTRLTVL.

The chain has TRBV19 and TRBJ1-2, with a possible D match to TRBD1 (5 bases). CDR3 length equals 11 residues. The V end was cut by 10 bases, the J end by 4 bases, with 10 bases between. CDR1 and CDR2 (germline): LNHDA, SQIVND (reference sequence). In DNA, the CDR3 is TGTGCCACAGGGTACGGCTATGGCTACACCTTC. It specifies CATGYGYGYTF.

CDR3 bases: TGTGCCAGCAGCTTGGCCGTAAGACAGGGCTACGAGCAGTACTTC. As protein: CASSLAVRQGYEQYF. V is TRBV5-8 and J is TRBJ2-7; 7 positions agree with TRBD1. The CDR3 is 15 residues long. With 0 bases clipped from V and 3 bases from J, the junction kept 6 bases outside the gene matches. Germline-derived CDR1 and CDR2 are SGHTS and YDEGEE.

The chain uses TRBV29-1 and TRBJ2-3; TRBD2 matches at 8 bases. Trimming at V came to 8 bases and at J to 2 bases, leaving 6 bases not matched to a gene. Per the germline V gene, CDR1 is SQVTM and CDR2 is ANQGSEA. The CDR3 is 13 amino acids. CDR3: CSTSGSHTDTQYF. The CDR3 DNA reads TGCAGCACTAGCGGCAGCCACACAGATACGCAGTATTTT.

The chain combines TRBV4-3 with TRBJ2-2, with a weak D call TRBD1 (6 bases). The CDR3 sequence is 15 residues long. The V gene's germline CDR1 is LGHNA and CDR2 YSLEER. Trimming removed 2 bases at V and 6 bases at J, with 13 bases between. This CDR3 reads CASSQHREIAGELFF. In DNA form, the CDR3 reads TGCGCCAGCAGCCAACACAGGGAAATTGCCGGGGAGCTGTTTTTT.

J is TRBJ2-7 and V is TRBV28, with 11 bases that match TRBD1. The J segment lost 6 bases and the V segment lost 6 bases, leaving 4 bases of the junction unmatched. Per the germline V gene, CDR1 is MDHEN and CDR2 is SYDVKM. CDR3 length equals 13 residues. The CDR3 bases are TGTGCCAGCAGAAGGACAGGGGGCTCCGAGCAGTACTTC. Protein product: CASRRTGGSEQYF.

This CDR3 is CASKPGNYGYTF. CDR3 coding DNA: TGTGCCAGTAAACCAGGGAACTATGGCTACACCTTC. The chain combines TRBV19 with TRBJ1-2; TRBD1 might be the D (5 bases). Germline V gives CDR1 LNHDA, CDR2 SQIVND (reference sequence). This CDR3 has 12 amino acids. Trimming pared 7 bases from V and 2 bases from J, leaving 8 bases between.

The V and J genes are TRBV29-1 and TRBJ2-7; 11 nucleotides agree with TRBD1. This CDR3 is 12 amino acids long. Trimming at V came to 6 bases and at J to 5 bases, leaving 3 bases not matched to a gene. Germline V CDR1 and CDR2: SQVTM, ANQGSEA. The CDR3 DNA is TGCAGCGTCGGGACAGGGGGTAACGAGCAGTACTTC. Encoded protein: CSVGTGGNEQYF.

The table lists this clone with many counts. The V gene is TRBV28, the J gene TRBJ1-6; D is perhaps TRBD1 (5 bases). Germline assignment: CDR1 MDHEN and CDR2 SYDVKM. The CDR3 has 17 amino acids. V lost 3 bases and J 6 bases, leaving 18 bases between the germline ends. In DNA form, the CDR3 reads TGTGCCAGCAGTTTCCTTATTTCTGGTCAGGGTAATTCACCCCTCCACTTT. Translating it yields CASSFLISGQGNSPLHF.

V and J are TRBV11-3 and TRBJ2-3; 13 positions agree with TRBD2. The CDR3 contains 16 residues. The germline V gene encodes CDR1 SGHNT and CDR2 YENEEA. V trimming: 5 bases; J trimming: 7 bases; junction bases outside the gene matches: 9. In nucleotides, the CDR3 is TGTGCCAGCAGCCCGGGACTAGCGGGACTGGGCAATACGCAGTATTTT. Its protein is CASSPGLAGLGNTQYF.

This clone was recorded at least ten times. The V call is TRBV4-1, the J call TRBJ2-7, with 10 bases identical to TRBD1. CDR3 size: 15 residues. In germline, CDR1 is MGHRA, CDR2 YSYEKL. V lost 4 bases and J lost 3; bases outside the gene matches: 6. The CDR3 protein is CASSLTGTGVYEQYF. As DNA, the CDR3 is TGCGCCAGCAGCCTTACCGGGACAGGGGTCTACGAGCAGTACTTC.

The chain employs TRBV7-9 and TRBJ2-7, with a possible D match to TRBD2 (6 bases). Germline-derived CDR1 and CDR2 are SEHNR and FQNEAQ (reference sequence). Trimming took off 4 bases at V and 9 bases at J, with 19 bases between the two ends. This CDR3 region has 14 residues. The CDR3 here is CASSSRDWGSGQYF. The DNA for the CDR3 is TGTGCCAGCAGCTCCAGGGACTGGGGCTCCGGGCAGTACTTC.

The sample holds a few counts of this clone. The J gene is TRBJ2-5, the V gene TRBV11-3; D is ambiguous. Trimming removed 0 bases from V and 11 bases from J, with 13 bases in between. The CDR3 loop spans 13 amino acids. The germline CDR1 and CDR2 sequences are SGHNT and YENEEA. Here the CDR3 reads CASSLDMASEQYF. CDR3 DNA: TGTGCCAGCAGCTTAGATATGGCCAGCGAACAGTACTTC.

This sequence joins TRBV11-3 and TRBJ1-1, with D maybe TRBD1 (6 bases). The CDR3 runs to 13 residues. Germline CDR1 and CDR2: SGHNT and YENEEA. The V and J ends lost 4 bases and 8 bases respectively, with 14 bases between them. The CDR3 loop reads CASSSTYRDEAFF. The CDR3 DNA sequence: TGTGCCAGCAGCTCGACCTACAGGGACGAAGCTTTCTTT.

V and J are TRBV19 and TRBJ1-6; perhaps TRBD1 as D (6 bases). Germline loops: CDR1 LNHDA, CDR2 SQIVND (reference sequence). Trimming left V 1 base short and J 8 bases short, with 9 bases between. This CDR3 is 14 amino acids long. CDR3 amino acids: CASSIVAGDSPLHF. For the CDR3, the DNA is TGTGCCAGTAGTATAGTCGCAGGGGATTCACCCCTCCACTTT.

The chain joins TRBV29-1 to TRBJ1-1; the match to TRBD1 covers 11 bases. Germline V gene lookup returns CDR1 SQVTM and CDR2 ANQGSEA. J lost 11 bases, V lost 0 bases, and 11 bases had no gene match. The CDR3 length is 15 residues. The CDR3 region is CSVEDLLGQGAGAFF. DNA for the CDR3: TGCAGCGTTGAAGATCTTCTTGGACAGGGGGCGGGGGCTTTCTTT.

The chain employs TRBV10-3 and TRBJ1-1; D is uncertain. Germline V lookup: CDR1 ENHRY, CDR2 SYGVKD. Trimming left V 7 bases short and J 4 bases short, with 16 bases between. This CDR3 region has 14 residues. CDR3 in amino acids: CAITPRGSRTEAFF. Here the CDR3 DNA reads TGTGCCATCACCCCCCGTGGGAGTCGCACTGAAGCTTTCTTT.

The V and J genes are TRBV3-1 (or the pseudogene TRBV3-2) and TRBJ1-2; TRBD1 is a possible D gene (6 bases). Germline V gene lookup returns CDR1 LGHDT and CDR2 YNNKEL (reference sequence). V lost 1 base and J lost 7, with 13 bases in between. The CDR3 runs to 14 residues. The CDR3 protein is CASSQGTGSIGYTF. The CDR3 DNA reads as TGTGCCAGCAGCCAAGGAACAGGGTCTATTGGCTACACCTTC.

V and J are TRBV7-2 and TRBJ2-1; D possibly corresponds to TRBD1 (5 bases). CDR1 is SGHTA, CDR2 FQGNSA, per germline. The CDR3 covers 13 residues. V was shortened by 2 bases and J by 9 bases, with 11 bases between the two germline ends. The CDR3 sequence: CASSLTQGGEQFF. The CDR3 region has the DNA TGTGCCAGCAGCTTAACCCAGGGTGGTGAGCAGTTCTTC. The full variable domain, with the rest looked up from reference TRBV7-2 and TRBJ2-1, is GAGVSQSPSNKVTEKGKDVELRCDPISGHTALYWYRQSLGQGLEFLIYFQGNSAPDKSGLPSDRFSAERTGGSVSTLTIQRTQQEDSAVYLCASSLTQGGEQFFGPGTRLTVL.

The chain combines TRBV7-9 with TRBJ1-2; D is ambiguous. CDR3 length: 13 amino acids. Germline CDR1 SEHNR, CDR2 FQNEAQ (reference sequence). Deletions cut 1 base from V and 8 bases from J, with 11 bases between. The CDR3 is CASSLGRGGGYTF. The CDR3 DNA reads as TGTGCCAGCAGCTTAGGTCGGGGTGGAGGCTACACCTTC. The entire variable domain, with the rest obtained from reference TRBV7-9 and TRBJ1-2, is as follows: DTGVSQNPRHKITKRGQNVTFRCDPISEHNRLYWYRQTLGQGPEFLTYFQNEAQLEKSRLLSDRFSAERPKGSFSTLEIQRTEQGDSAMYLCASSLGRGGGYTFGSGTRLTVV.

This clone has only a few counts. This chain links TRBV30 with TRBJ1-5; 9 nucleotides match TRBD1. Looked up from germline, CDR1 is GTSNPN and CDR2 is SVGIG (reference sequence). This CDR3 has 14 residues. V lost 5 bases to trimming and J lost 1 base; unmatched junction nucleotides: 3. For the CDR3, the DNA is TGTGCCTGGGGACAGGGGTTCAGCAATCAGCCCCAGCATTTT. This gives the protein CAWGQGFSNQPQHF.

This sequence joins TRBV9 and TRBJ2-4, with D possibly being TRBD2 (7 bases). Between the trimmed V and J ends, which lost 6 bases and 6 bases, there was a span of 22 bases. CDR1 is SGDLS and CDR2 is YYNGEE in the germline V gene. The CDR3 is made up of 16 amino acids. As DNA, the CDR3 is TGTGCCAGCACCAAATCTCCGGGGGGCCGCGGAAACATTCAGTACTTC. Amino acid sequence: CASTKSPGGRGNIQYF. Based on the CDR3 plus reference TRBV9 and TRBJ2-4, the full variable domain is DSGVTQTPKHLITATGQRVTLRCSPRSGDLSVYWYQQSLDQGLQFLIQYYNGEERAKGNILERFSAQQFPDLHSELNLSSLELGDSALYFCASTKSPGGRGNIQYFGAGTRLSVL.